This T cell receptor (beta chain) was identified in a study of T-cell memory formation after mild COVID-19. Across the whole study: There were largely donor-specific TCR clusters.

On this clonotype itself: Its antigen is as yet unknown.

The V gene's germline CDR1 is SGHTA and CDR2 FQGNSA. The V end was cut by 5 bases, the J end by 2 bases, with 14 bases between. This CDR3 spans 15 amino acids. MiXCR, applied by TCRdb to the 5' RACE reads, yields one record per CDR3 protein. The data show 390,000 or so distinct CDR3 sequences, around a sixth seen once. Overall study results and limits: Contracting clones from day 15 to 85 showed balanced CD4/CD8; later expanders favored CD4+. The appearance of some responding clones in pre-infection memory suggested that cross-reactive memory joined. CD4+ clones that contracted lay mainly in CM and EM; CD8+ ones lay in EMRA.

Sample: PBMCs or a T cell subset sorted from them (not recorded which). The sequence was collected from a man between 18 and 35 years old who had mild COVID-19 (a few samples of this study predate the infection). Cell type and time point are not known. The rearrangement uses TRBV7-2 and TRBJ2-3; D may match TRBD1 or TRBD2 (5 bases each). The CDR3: CASSTRGQFTDTQYF. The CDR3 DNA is TGTGCCAGCAGCACTCGGGGCCAATTCACAGATACGCAGTATTTT.